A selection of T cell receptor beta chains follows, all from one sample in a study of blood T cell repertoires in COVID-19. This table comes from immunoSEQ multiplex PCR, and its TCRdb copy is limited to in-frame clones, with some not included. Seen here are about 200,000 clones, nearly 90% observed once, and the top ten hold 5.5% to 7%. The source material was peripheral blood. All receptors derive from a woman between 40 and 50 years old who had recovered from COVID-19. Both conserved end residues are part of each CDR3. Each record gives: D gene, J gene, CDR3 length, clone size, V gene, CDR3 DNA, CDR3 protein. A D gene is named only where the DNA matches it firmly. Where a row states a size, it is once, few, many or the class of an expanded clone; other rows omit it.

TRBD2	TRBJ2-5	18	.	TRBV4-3	TGCGCCAGCAGCCAAGATAGGGTCCCGCGGGAGGGCCCAGAGACCCAGTACTTC	CASSQDRVPREGPETQYF
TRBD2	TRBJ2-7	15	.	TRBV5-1	TGCGCCAGCAGCTTATTAGCGGGAAGAGTCAACGAGCAGTACTTC	CASSLLAGRVNEQYF
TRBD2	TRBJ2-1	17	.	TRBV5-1	TGCGCCAGCAGCTTGGATGGGCTAGCGGGAGGGTTGGTTGAGCAGTTCTTC	CASSLDGLAGGLVEQFF
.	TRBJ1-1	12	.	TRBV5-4	TGTGCCAGCAGCCCCGACGGGACTGAAGCTTTCTTT	CASSPDGTEAFF
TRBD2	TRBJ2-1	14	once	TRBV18	TGTGCCAGCTCACCGGCGGGAGGTGAGGGTGAGCAGTTCTTC	CASSPAGGEGEQFF
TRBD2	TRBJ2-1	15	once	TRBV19	TGTGCCAGTACCGCCCCTAGCGGGTCCTACAATGAGCAGTTCTTC	CASTAPSGSYNEQFF
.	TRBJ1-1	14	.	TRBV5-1	TGCGCCAGCAGCTTCCCTGAACAGGGCCCTGAAGCTTTCTTT	CASSFPEQGPEAFF
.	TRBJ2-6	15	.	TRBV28	TGTGCCAGCAGGCTAGGCGGGGGCCCCCTCAACGTCCTGACTTTC	CASRLGGGPLNVLTF
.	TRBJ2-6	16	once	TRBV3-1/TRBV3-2	TGTGCCAGCAGCCAATCAGGGCGCTCTGGGGCCAACGTCCTGACTTTC	CASSQSGRSGANVLTF
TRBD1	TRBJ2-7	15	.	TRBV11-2	TGTGCCAGCAGCCTCGGGACAGGACCCTCCTACGAGCAGTACTTC	CASSLGTGPSYEQYF
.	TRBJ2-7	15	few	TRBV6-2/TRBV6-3	TGTGCCAGCAGTAACCTAGCGTCAGGCCCCTACGAGCAGTACTTC	CASSNLASGPYEQYF
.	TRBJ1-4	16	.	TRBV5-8	TGTGCCAGCAGCTTTGGATCACAGGGAACTAATGAAAAACTGTTTTTT	CASSFGSQGTNEKLFF
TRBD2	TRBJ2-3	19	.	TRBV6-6	TGTGCCAGCAGTCCAACCGGGACTAGACTGACGTCTAGCACAGATACGCAGTATTTT	CASSPTGTRLTSSTDTQYF